Below, one T cell receptor (beta chain) is given with its context. The sample comes from a study of identical twins. This CDR3 region has 14 residues. V lost 9 bases to trimming and J lost 2 bases; unmatched junction nucleotides: 7. From the 5' RACE reads, TCRdb called clonotypes with MiXCR, one entry per CDR3 protein. The sample holds hundreds of thousands of distinct CDR3 sequences, roughly 18% seen once. This sample was also put to use in a study of T cells expressing NK-cell markers. Per that study: TCR beta repertoires came from sorted CD3+CD56+NKG2C+, CD3+CD56+NKG2C- and CD3+CD56-NKG2C+ T cells. Dominant NKG2C+ clonotype frequencies of 1.0-7.0% of CD8+ T cells were measured in several donors.

This clonotype originated in a woman aged 18-29 years in good health. The specimen was PBMCs. The genes are TRBV12-3 or TRBV12-4 and TRBJ1-1; 9 bases fit TRBD1. The CDR3: CASTGQGLNTEAFF. The CDR3 region has the DNA TGTGCCAGTACGGGACAGGGCCTAAACACTGAAGCTTTCTTT.